This T cell receptor beta chain was captured in a study of CD8 T cells in ankylosing spondylitis. Quantitative barcoded 5'-RACE was used to prepare TCR beta libraries. In TCRdb, the 5' RACE reads were re-called with MiXCR into one record per CDR3 protein. Among some 220,000 distinct CDR3 sequences listed, approximately 7.3% were seen once. Findings and limits, study-wide: In reactive arthritis synovial fluid and blood, some motif variants had been reported before. Clones linked to disease were reported to show significant enrichment in matched ankylosing spondylitis synovial fluid. Apparently characteristic of ankylosing spondylitis blood was a TCR beta motif (roughly eight highly homologous variants).

This clonotype was observed many times. Its target is unknown. CDR3 length equals 14 residues. Germline CDR1 MNHEY, CDR2 SMNVEV (reference sequence). V was clipped by 5 bases and J by 2 bases, with 13 bases between them. This TCR derives from a male donor with ankylosing spondylitis. The chain employs TRBV27 and TRBJ2-7; D is unresolved. Sequencing was performed on blood, either unsorted or a sorted T cell fraction (not recorded which). The CDR3 sequence is CASSPIGGAYEQYF. The DNA for the CDR3 is TGTGCCAGCAGTCCAATAGGCGGAGCCTACGAGCAGTACTTC.